One sample yielded the 2 T cell receptor beta chains listed below, sequenced in a study of OX40 agonist ivuxolimab in advanced cancers. Using immunoSEQ multiplex PCR, the repertoire was profiled, and TCRdb retains in-frame clones only, with some absent. The sample lists 56,000 or so clones; about 85% were seen once. The specimen was CD4+ or CD8+ T cells sorted from blood, collected in a trial of the OX40 agonist ivuxolimab. The source of these receptors is an adult with an advanced solid tumor such as melanoma, head and neck, liver or kidney cancer.

The chain is built from TRBV6-6 and TRBJ2-7; D may be TRBD2 (5 bases). The CDR3 sequence is 11 residues long. Between the trimmed V and J ends, which lost 7 bases and 5 bases, there was a span of 9 bases. The germline gives CDR1 MNHNY, CDR2 SVGAGI (reference sequence). The CDR3 region is CASTNGNEQYF. The CDR3 DNA follows: TGTGCCAGCACAAACGGGAACGAGCAGTACTTC.

The chain employs TRBV29-1 and TRBJ2-3; TRBD1 aligns across 7 bases. The germline V gene has CDR1 SQVTM and CDR2 ANQGSEA. CDR3 length equals 13 residues. With V trimmed by 4 bases and J by 4 bases, 5 bases remained unmatched. For the CDR3, the DNA is TGCAGCGTTGTGGGGCAGGGGGCAGATACGCAGTATTTT. Protein sequence: CSVVGQGADTQYF.